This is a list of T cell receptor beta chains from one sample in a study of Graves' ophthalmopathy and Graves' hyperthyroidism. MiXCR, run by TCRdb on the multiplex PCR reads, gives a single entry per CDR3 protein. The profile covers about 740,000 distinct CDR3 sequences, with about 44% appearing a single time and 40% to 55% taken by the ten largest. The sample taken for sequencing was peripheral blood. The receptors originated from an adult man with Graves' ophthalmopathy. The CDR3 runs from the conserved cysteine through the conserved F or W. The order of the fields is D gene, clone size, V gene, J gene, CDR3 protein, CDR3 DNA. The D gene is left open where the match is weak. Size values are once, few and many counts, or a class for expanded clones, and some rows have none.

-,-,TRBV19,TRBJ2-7,CASSIDSGIGSEQYF,TGTGCCAGTAGTATAGATTCGGGGATCGGTTCCGAGCAGTACTTC
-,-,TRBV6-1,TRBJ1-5,CASSLSGTQPQHF,TGTGCCAGCAGCCTTTCCGGGACGCAGCCCCAGCATTTT
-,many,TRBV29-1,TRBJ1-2,CSARQVNNYGYTF,TGCAGCGCAAGACAGGTCAATAACTATGGCTACACCTTC
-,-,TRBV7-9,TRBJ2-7,CASSQEGRTHDEQYF,TGTGCCAGCAGCCAAGAGGGACGAACGCATGACGAGCAGTACTTC
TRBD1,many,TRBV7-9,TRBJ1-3,CASSNDRVRGNTIYF,TGTGCCAGCAGTAACGACAGGGTCCGGGGGAACACCATATATTTT
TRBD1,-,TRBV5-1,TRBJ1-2,CASSALRTGVVPATF,TGCGCCAGCAGCGCTCTCCGGACAGGGGTCGTACCCGCGACCTTC
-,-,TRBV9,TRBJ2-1,CASKGGGSSYNEQFF,TGTGCCAGTAAGGGGGGCGGAAGCTCCTACAATGAGCAGTTCTTC
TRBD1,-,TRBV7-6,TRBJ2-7,CASSHWTGEQYF,TGTGCCAGCAGTCACTGGACAGGGGAGCAGTACTTC
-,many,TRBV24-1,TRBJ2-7,CATSDYGGTLGQYF,TGTGCCACCAGTGATTATGGGGGTACTCTTGGCCAGTACTTC
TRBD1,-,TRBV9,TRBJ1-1,CASSVSGTGPLNTEAFF,TGTGCCAGCAGCGTAAGCGGGACAGGGCCCTTGAACACTGAAGCTTTCTTT
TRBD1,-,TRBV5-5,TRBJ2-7,CASSLWTGVSEQYF,TGTGCCAGCAGCTTGTGGACAGGGGTCTCCGAGCAGTACTTC
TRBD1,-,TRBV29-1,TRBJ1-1,CSGRTGQGEAFF,TGCAGCGGGAGGACAGGGCAAGGTGAAGCTTTCTTT
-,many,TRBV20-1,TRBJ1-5,CSARDRQLNQPQHF,TGCAGTGCTAGAGACAGGCAGCTCAATCAGCCCCAGCATTTT
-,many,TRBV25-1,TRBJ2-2,CASSSDRGTGELFF,TGTGCCAGCAGCTCCGATAGGGGCACCGGGGAGCTGTTTTTT
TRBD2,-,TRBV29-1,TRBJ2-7,CSVEHAGGSYEQYF,TGCAGCGTTGAGCACGCGGGAGGCTCCTACGAGCAGTACTTC
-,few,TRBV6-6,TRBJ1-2,CASSYVGTDGYTF,TGTGCCAGCAGTTACGTGGGGACGGATGGCTACACCTTC
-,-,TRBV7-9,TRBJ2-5,CASSTPGPEETQYF,TGTGCCAGCAGCACCCCGGGACCAGAAGAGACCCAGTACTTC
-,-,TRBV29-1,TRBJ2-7,CSATDGTYEQYF,TGCAGCGCCACGGACGGGACCTACGAGCAGTACTTC
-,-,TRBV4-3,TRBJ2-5,CASSLRVTQKTQYF,TGCGCCAGCAGCCTTAGGGTAACCCAAAAGACCCAGTACTTC
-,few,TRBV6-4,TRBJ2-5,CASSEGGRLIIETQYF,TGTGCCAGCAGTGAAGGCGGTAGACTGATCATAGAGACCCAGTACTTC
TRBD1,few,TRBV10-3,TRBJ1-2,CASSEGAYGYTF,TGTGCCAGCAGTGAGGGGGCCTATGGCTACACCTTC
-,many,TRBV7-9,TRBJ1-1,CASSLDGLEAFF,TGTGCCAGCAGCTTGGACGGACTAGAAGCTTTCTTT
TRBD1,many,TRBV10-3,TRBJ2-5,CAISELDRDQETQYF,TGTGCCATCAGTGAGTTAGACAGGGACCAAGAGACCCAGTACTTC
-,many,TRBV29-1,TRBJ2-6,CSVEEWMGSGANVLTF,TGCAGCGTTGAAGAGTGGATGGGCTCTGGGGCCAACGTCCTGACTTTC
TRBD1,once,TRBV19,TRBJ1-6,CARQGAGNSPLHF,TGTGCTAGACAGGGGGCGGGTAATTCACCCCTCCACTTT
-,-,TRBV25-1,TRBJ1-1,CASSRGLGGSQALNTEAFF,TGTGCCAGCAGCCGAGGGCTCGGGGGTTCTCAGGCCTTGAACACTGAAGCTTTCTTT
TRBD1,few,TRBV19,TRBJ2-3,CASKGTGVIGGTDTQYF,TGTGCCAGTAAGGGGACAGGGGTGATCGGGGGCACAGATACGCAGTATTTT
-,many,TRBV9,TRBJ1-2,CASSIAGVYGYTF,TGTGCCAGCAGCATAGCAGGGGTCTATGGCTACACCTTC
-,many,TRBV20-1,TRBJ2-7,CSASRDGGSYEQYF,TGCAGTGCTAGCAGAGACGGGGGCTCCTACGAGCAGTACTTC
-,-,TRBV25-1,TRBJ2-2,CASSPRVYTGELFF,TGTGCCAGCAGTCCTCGGGTCTACACCGGGGAGCTGTTTTTT
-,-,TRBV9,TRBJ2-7,CASSVEGRPYEQYF,TGTGCCAGCAGCGTTGAGGGGAGGCCCTACGAGCAGTACTTC
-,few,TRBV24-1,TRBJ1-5,CASHSPAGLGNQPQHF,TGTGCCAGCCACTCTCCTGCGGGGCTAGGCAATCAGCCCCAGCATTTT
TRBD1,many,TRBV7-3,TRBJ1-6,CASSLSSTGGSPLHF,TGTGCCAGCAGCTTAAGTTCGACAGGGGGTTCACCCCTCCACTTT
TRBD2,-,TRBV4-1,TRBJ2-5,CASSQDRLAGEVTQYF,TGCGCCAGCAGCCAAGATCGGCTAGCGGGTGAAGTGACCCAGTACTTC
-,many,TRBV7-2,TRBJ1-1,CASSSAWSTEAFF,TGTGCCAGCAGCTCTGCGTGGAGCACTGAAGCTTTCTTT
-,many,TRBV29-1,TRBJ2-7,CSVERRPYEQYF,TGCAGCGTTGAACGCCGACCCTACGAGCAGTACTTC
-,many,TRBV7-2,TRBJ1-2,CASSLAQRNYGYTF,TGTGCCAGCAGCTTAGCACAGAGAAACTATGGCTACACCTTC
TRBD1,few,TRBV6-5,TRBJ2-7,CASSYGGTGTYEQYF,TGTGCCAGCAGTTACGGGGGGACAGGCACCTACGAGCAGTACTTC
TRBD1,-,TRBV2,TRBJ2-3,CASSGTGSSADTQYF,TGTGCCAGCAGTGGGACAGGCAGTTCAGCAGATACGCAGTATTTT
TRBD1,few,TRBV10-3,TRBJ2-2,CAISAWGPRQGAVTGELFF,TGTGCCATCAGTGCTTGGGGACCGAGACAGGGGGCTGTCACCGGGGAGCTGTTTTTT